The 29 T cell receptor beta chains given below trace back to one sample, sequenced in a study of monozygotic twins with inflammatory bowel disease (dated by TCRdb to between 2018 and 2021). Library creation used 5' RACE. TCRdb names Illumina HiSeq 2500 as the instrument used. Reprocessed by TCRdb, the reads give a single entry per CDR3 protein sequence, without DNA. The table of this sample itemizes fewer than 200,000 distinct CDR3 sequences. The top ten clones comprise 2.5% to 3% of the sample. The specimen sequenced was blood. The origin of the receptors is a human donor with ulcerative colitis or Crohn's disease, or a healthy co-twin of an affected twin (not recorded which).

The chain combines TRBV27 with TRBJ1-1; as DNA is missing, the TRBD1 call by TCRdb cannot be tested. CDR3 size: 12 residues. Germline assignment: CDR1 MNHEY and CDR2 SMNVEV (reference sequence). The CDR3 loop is CASSPHRGRAFF.

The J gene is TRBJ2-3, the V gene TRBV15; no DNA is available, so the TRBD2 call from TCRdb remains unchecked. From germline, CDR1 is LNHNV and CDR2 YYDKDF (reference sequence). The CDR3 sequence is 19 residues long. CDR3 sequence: CATSRGLRTSGRGTDTQYF.

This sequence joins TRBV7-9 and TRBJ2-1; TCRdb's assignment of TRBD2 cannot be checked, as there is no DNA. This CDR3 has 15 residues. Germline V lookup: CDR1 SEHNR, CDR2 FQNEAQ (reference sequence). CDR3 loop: CASSFPLTSNNEQFF.

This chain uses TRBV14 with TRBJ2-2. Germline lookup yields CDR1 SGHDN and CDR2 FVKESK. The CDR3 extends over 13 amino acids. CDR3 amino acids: CASSQVVAGELFF.

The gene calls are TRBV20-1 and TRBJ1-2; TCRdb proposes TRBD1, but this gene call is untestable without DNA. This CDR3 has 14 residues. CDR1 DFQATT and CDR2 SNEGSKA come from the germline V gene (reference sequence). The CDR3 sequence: CSAILRTGRHGYTF.

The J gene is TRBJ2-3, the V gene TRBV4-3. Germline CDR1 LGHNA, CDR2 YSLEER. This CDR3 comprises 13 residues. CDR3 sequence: CASSQKGTDTQYF.

The CDR3 is CASSSETVAKNIQYF. The genes are TRBV5-1 and TRBJ2-4. The CDR3 covers 15 residues. The germline V gene has CDR1 SGHRS and CDR2 YFSETQ.

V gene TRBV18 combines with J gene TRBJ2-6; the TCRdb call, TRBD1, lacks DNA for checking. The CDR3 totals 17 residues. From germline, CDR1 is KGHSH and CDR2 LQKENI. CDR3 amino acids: CASSPTPAGSGANVLTF.

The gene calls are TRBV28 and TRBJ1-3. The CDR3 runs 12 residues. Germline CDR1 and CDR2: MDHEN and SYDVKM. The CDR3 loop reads CASTSAGNTIYF.

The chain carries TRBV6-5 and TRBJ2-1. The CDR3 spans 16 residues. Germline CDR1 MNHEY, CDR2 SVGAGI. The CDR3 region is CASSYSVGSPYNEQFF.

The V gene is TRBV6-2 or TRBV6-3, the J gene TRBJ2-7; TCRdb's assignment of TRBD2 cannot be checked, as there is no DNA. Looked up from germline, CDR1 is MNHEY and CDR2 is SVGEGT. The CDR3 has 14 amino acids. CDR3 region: CARGLAETLYEQYF.

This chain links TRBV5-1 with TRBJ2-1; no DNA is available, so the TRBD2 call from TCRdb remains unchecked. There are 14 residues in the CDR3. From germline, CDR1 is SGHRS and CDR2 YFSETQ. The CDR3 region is CASSVLERRNEQFF.

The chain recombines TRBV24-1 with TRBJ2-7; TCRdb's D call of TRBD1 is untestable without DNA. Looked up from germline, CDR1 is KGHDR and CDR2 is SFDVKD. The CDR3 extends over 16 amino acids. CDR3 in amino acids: CATSDLRGTGSSEQYF.

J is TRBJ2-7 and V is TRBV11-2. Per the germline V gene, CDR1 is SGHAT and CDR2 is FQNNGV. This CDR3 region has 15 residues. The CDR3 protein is CASSLTHSLSSEQYF.

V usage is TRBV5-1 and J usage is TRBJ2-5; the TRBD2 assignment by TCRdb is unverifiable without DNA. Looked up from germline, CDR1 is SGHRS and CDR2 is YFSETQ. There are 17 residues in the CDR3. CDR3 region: CASSLVTGALPLETQYF.

CDR3 loop: CASSPEQGGNEQFF. The V call is TRBV2, the J call TRBJ2-1; TCRdb proposes TRBD1, but this gene call is untestable without DNA. Per germline, CDR1 SNHLY and CDR2 FYNNEI. The CDR3 runs 14 residues.

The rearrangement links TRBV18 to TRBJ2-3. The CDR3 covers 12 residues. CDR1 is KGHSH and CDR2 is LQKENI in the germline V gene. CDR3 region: CASSSDTDTQYF.

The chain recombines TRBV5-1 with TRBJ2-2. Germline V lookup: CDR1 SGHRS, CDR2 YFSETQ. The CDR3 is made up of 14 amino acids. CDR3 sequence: CASSPTGTYGELFF.

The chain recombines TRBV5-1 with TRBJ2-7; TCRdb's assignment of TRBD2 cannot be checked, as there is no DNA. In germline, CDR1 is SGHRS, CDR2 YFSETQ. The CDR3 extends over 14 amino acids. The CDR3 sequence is CASSLAGGPTEQYF. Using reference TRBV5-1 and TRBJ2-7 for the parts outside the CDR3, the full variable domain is KAGVTQTPRYLIKTRGQQVTLSCSPISGHRSVSWYQQTPGQGLQFLFEYFSETQRNKGNFPGRFSGRQFSNSRSEMNVSTLELGDSALYLCASSLAGGPTEQYFGPGTRLTVT.

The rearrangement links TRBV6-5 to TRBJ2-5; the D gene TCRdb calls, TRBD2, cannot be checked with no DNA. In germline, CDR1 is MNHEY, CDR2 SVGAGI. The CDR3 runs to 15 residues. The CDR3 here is CASSYSAAGLETQYF.

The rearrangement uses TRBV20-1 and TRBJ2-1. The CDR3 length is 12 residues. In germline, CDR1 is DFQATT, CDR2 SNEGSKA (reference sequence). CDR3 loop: CSARDGSKGTFF.

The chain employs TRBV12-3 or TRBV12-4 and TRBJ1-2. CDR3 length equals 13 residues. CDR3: CASSLEGEGGYTF.

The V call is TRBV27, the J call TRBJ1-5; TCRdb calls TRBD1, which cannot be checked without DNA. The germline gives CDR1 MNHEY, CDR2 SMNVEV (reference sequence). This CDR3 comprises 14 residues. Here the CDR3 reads CASATGGFNQPQHF.

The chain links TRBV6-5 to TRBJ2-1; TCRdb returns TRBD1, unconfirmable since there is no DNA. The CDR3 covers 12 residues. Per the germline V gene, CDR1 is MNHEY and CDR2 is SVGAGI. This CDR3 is CASTDRVNEQFF.

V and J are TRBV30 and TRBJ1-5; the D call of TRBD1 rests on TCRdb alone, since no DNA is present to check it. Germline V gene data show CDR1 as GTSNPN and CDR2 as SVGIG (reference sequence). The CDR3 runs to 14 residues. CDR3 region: CAWSGTASYQPQHF.

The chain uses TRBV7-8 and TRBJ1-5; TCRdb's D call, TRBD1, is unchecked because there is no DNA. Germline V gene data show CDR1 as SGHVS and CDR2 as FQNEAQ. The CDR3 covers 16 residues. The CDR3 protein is CASSLARDSFNQPQHF.

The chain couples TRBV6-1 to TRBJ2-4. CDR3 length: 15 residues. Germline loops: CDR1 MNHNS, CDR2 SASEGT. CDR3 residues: CASSESILAKNIQYF.

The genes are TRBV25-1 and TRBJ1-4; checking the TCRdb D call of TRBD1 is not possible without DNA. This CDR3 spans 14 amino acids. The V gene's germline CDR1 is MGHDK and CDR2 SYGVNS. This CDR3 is CATTETLDNEKLFF.

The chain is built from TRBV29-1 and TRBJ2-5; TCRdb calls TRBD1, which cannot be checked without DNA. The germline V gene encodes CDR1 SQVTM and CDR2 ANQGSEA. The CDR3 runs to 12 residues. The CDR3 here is CSAGRIQETQYF.